This T cell receptor (beta chain) was recovered during a study of cytomegalovirus exposure and HLA in healthy donors. V lost 4 bases to trimming and J lost 12 bases; unmatched junction nucleotides: 4. The CDR3 extends over 12 amino acids. Germline V gene lookup returns CDR1 LNHDA and CDR2 SQIVND (reference sequence). Vbeta (60) and Jbeta (13) primers were used in the PCR. The method was immunoSEQ multiplex PCR; TCRdb's version includes in-frame clones alone and lacks a portion of them. The sample yields about 70,000 clones, less than 70% seen once. The V and J genes are TRBV19 and TRBJ2-3; TRBD2 aligns across 10 bases. The receptor was isolated from a man aged 30-40 years in good health and CMV-seronegative. The sample taken for sequencing was PBMCs. CDR3 coding DNA: TGTGCCAGTAGTACCCCTAGCGGGGGTCAGTATTTT. Amino acids: CASSTPSGGQYF. Based on the CDR3 plus reference TRBV19 and TRBJ2-3, the full variable domain is DGGITQSPKYLFRKEGQNVTLSCEQNLNHDAMYWYRQDPGQGLRLIYYSQIVNDFQKGDIAEGYSVSREKKESFPLTVTSAQKNPTAFYLCASSTPSGGQYFGPGTRLTVL.